The 26 T cell receptor beta chains below were found in one sample sequenced in a study of T-cell memory formation after mild COVID-19. MiXCR, applied by TCRdb to the 5' RACE reads, yields one record per CDR3 protein. The sample lists over 400,000 distinct CDR3 sequences; about 25% were seen once. The sequencing sample was made of PBMCs or a T cell subset sorted from them (not recorded which). All receptors come from an adult woman who had mild COVID-19 (a few samples of this study predate the infection). Cell type and time point are not known.

The rearrangement uses TRBV15 and TRBJ1-1; a weak D match, TRBD1 (6 bases). The CDR3 spans 15 residues. Trimming left V 4 bases short and J 0 bases short, with 12 bases between. CDR1 is LNHNV and CDR2 is YYDKDF in the germline V gene (reference sequence). The CDR3 bases are TGTGCCACCAGCACCTTTGGACAGCTGAACACTGAAGCTTTCTTT. This translates into CATSTFGQLNTEAFF. The full variable domain, in which reference TRBV15 and TRBJ1-1 provide the parts outside the CDR3, is DAMVIQNPRYQVTQFGKPVTLSCSQTLNHNVMYWYQQKSSQAPKLLFHYYDKDFNNEADTPDNFQSRRPNTSFCFLDIRSPGLGDTAMYLCATSTFGQLNTEAFFGQGTRLTVV.

CDR3 coding DNA: TGTGCCAGCAGCTGGAGGGGACGAGAGACTGAAGCTTTCTTT. Translating gives CASSWRGRETEAFF. V usage is TRBV7-3 and J usage is TRBJ1-1; a weak D match, TRBD1 (5 bases). V lost 4 bases to trimming and J lost 5 bases, with 14 bases between them. The germline V gene encodes CDR1 SGHTA and CDR2 FQGTGA. The CDR3 has 14 amino acids. Looking up the rest from reference TRBV7-3 and TRBJ1-1 gives the full variable domain: GAGVSQTPSNKVTEKGKYVELRCDPISGHTALYWYRQSLGQGPEFLIYFQGTGAADDSGLPNDRFFAVRPEGSVSTLKIQRTERGDSAVYLCASSWRGRETEAFFGQGTRLTVV.

V gene TRBV12-3 or TRBV12-4 combines with J gene TRBJ2-7, with unresolved D. Trimming removed 6 bases from V and 9 bases from J, with 15 bases in between. The CDR3 is 12 amino acids. CDR3 sequence: CASSQTRLVQYF. The DNA of the CDR3 is TGTGCCAGCAGCCAAACTCGCCTGGTGCAGTACTTC.

This clonotype turned up a few times. The rearrangement joins TRBV20-1 to TRBJ2-7; TRBD2 might be the D (5 bases). The CDR3 sequence is 15 residues long. Germline CDR1 is DFQATT and CDR2 is SNEGSKA (reference sequence). The germline V and J ends were trimmed by 3 bases and 0 bases, with 15 bases remaining between them. Here the CDR3 reads CSARRTDYFSYEQYF. In DNA, the CDR3 is TGCAGTGCTAGGCGGACTGACTACTTCTCCTACGAGCAGTACTTC.

The chain joins TRBV25-1 to TRBJ2-7; D ambiguous. The ends were cut back, 1 base at V and 2 bases at J, with 9 bases in the middle. Germline V gene data show CDR1 as MGHDK and CDR2 as SYGVNS. This CDR3 has 14 amino acids. The CDR3 region has the DNA TGTGCCAGCAGTGAATTCGCTCAGACCTACGAGCAGTACTTC. This gives the protein CASSEFAQTYEQYF.

The V gene is TRBV7-9, the J gene TRBJ2-1; unclear D gene. Between the trimmed V and J ends, which lost 5 bases and 5 bases, there was a span of 13 bases. Germline assignment: CDR1 SEHNR and CDR2 FQNEAQ (reference sequence). This CDR3 is built from 14 residues. The CDR3 loop reads CASSPGAVDNEQFF. In nucleotides, the CDR3 is TGTGCCAGCAGCCCAGGCGCGGTCGACAATGAGCAGTTCTTC.

The gene calls are TRBV7-2 and TRBJ2-1; tentative D call: TRBD2 (5 bases). This CDR3 region has 13 residues. Germline-derived CDR1 and CDR2 are SGHTA and FQGNSA. V gave up 2 bases and J gave up 8 bases, with 10 bases separating them. The CDR3 loop is CASSLLSADEQFF. The CDR3 DNA reads as TGTGCCAGCAGCTTACTTAGCGCGGATGAGCAGTTCTTC.

There are a few counts of this clonotype. The rearrangement uses TRBV7-8 and TRBJ2-7; TRBD2 might be the D (7 bases). This CDR3 comprises 14 residues. Germline V gene sequence: CDR1 SGHVS, CDR2 FQNEAQ. Trimming shortened V by 1 base and J by 5 bases, and 12 bases separated the two germline ends. CDR3 amino acids: CASSLGGGGDEQYF. CDR3 DNA: TGTGCCAGCAGCTTAGGGGGAGGGGGGGACGAGCAGTACTTC.

The rearrangement joins TRBV9 to TRBJ1-1, with 10 bases fitting TRBD1. Germline lookup yields CDR1 SGDLS and CDR2 YYNGEE. With 0 bases clipped from V and 5 bases from J, the junction kept 4 bases outside the gene matches. This CDR3 is built from 15 residues. CDR3: CASSVEGQGRTEAFF. The CDR3 DNA is TGTGCCAGCAGCGTAGAGGGACAGGGGAGGACTGAAGCTTTCTTT.

This clonotype was recorded a few times. This sequence joins TRBV6-5 and TRBJ2-3; possibly TRBD2 for D (6 bases). The germline CDR1 and CDR2 sequences are MNHEY and SVGAGI. V shed 0 bases and J shed 1 base, with 20 bases lying between them. The CDR3 sequence is 19 residues long. The CDR3 region has the DNA TGTGCCAGCAGTTACTCGTTGACTAGAGAAGTAATAGGCACAGATACGCAGTATTTT. Translating gives CASSYSLTREVIGTDTQYF.

This clonotype was counted a few times. This chain uses TRBV7-9 with TRBJ1-1, with D unclear. Trimming stripped 6 bases from V and 7 bases from J, with 21 bases between. The CDR3 runs 15 residues. Germline loops: CDR1 SEHNR, CDR2 FQNEAQ (reference sequence). The CDR3 protein is CASRSGMGIRVEAFF. The CDR3 coding sequence is TGTGCCAGCAGGTCTGGAATGGGGATCAGAGTTGAAGCTTTCTTT. The full variable domain, in which reference TRBV7-9 and TRBJ1-1 provide the parts outside the CDR3, is DTGVSQNPRHKITKRGQNVTFRCDPISEHNRLYWYRQTLGQGPEFLTYFQNEAQLEKSRLLSDRFSAERPKGSFSTLEIQRTEQGDSAMYLCASRSGMGIRVEAFFGQGTRLTVV.

The DNA for the CDR3 is TGTGCCAGCAGCGCCAGGGGACTCCCCACAGATACGCAGTATTTT. It specifies CASSARGLPTDTQYF. The rearrangement uses TRBV9 and TRBJ2-3, with D perhaps assigned TRBD1 or TRBD2 (6 bases each). This CDR3 spans 15 amino acids. The V end was cut by 3 bases, the J end by 2 bases, with 13 bases between. Per the germline V gene, CDR1 is SGDLS and CDR2 is YYNGEE.

The rearrangement links TRBV12-3 or TRBV12-4 to TRBJ1-5; D not resolved. The V end was cut by 3 bases, the J end by 5 bases, with 14 bases between. The CDR3 has 15 residues. The CDR3 reads CASSFSVIKDQPQHF. CDR3 bases: TGTGCCAGCAGTTTCTCGGTCATAAAAGATCAGCCCCAGCATTTT.

V gene TRBV12-3 or TRBV12-4 combines with J gene TRBJ2-3; TRBD2 matches at 8 bases. The CDR3 totals 14 residues. J gave up 4 bases and V 3 bases, and 3 bases lay outside the gene matches. CDR3 nucleotide sequence: TGTGCCAGCAGTTTTATAGCGGGGCCAGATACGCAGTATTTT. This codes for CASSFIAGPDTQYF.

Many counts were recorded for this clonotype. The chain has TRBV7-9 and TRBJ2-5; D is uncertain. The CDR3 is 13 amino acids. Between the trimmed V and J ends, which lost 5 bases and 5 bases, there was a span of 12 bases. Germline loops: CDR1 SEHNR, CDR2 FQNEAQ (reference sequence). Here the CDR3 reads CASSRDLTETQYF. In DNA form, the CDR3 reads TGTGCCAGCAGCCGCGACTTGACGGAGACCCAGTACTTC.

The rearrangement uses TRBV7-9 and TRBJ2-7, with TRBD1 identical over 8 bases. Germline CDR1 reads SEHNR; CDR2 reads FQNEAQ (reference sequence). The V segment lost 1 base and the J segment 2 bases; nucleotides outside the gene matches: 7. The CDR3 length is 16 residues. CDR3 amino acids: CASSLGFPTGAYEQYF. The CDR3 DNA reads TGTGCCAGCAGCTTAGGTTTTCCGACAGGGGCCTACGAGCAGTACTTC.

This clonotype occurred a few times. The rearrangement links TRBV24-1 to TRBJ1-2; a possible D gene is TRBD1 (6 bases). V was cut by 4 bases and J by 8 bases, with 13 bases left in between. Germline CDR1 is KGHDR and CDR2 is SFDVKD. This CDR3 is built from 13 residues. Here the CDR3 DNA reads TGTGCCACCAGTGACAACAGGGTGGCCGGCTACACCTTC. It translates to CATSDNRVAGYTF.

The chain employs TRBV5-6 and TRBJ2-2; 9 bases line up with TRBD2. The junction had 7 bases not matched to a gene; V was cut back by 4 bases and J by 3 bases. There are 16 residues in the CDR3. Per germline, CDR1 SGHDT and CDR2 YYEEEE. As DNA, the CDR3 is TGTGCCAGCAGCATCCGACTAGCGGTTTACACCGGGGAGCTGTTTTTT. This sequence encodes CASSIRLAVYTGELFF.

This clonotype was counted a few times. The J gene is TRBJ2-5, the V gene TRBV7-3; maybe TRBD2 (6 bases). Germline CDR1 SGHTA, CDR2 FQGTGA. Trimming took 2 bases from V and 7 from J, leaving 14 bases between them. There are 14 residues in the CDR3. In DNA, the CDR3 is TGTGCCAGCAGCTTAGCACTAGCTGGGGGGACCCAGTACTTC. Translation gives CASSLALAGGTQYF.

This chain joins TRBV27 and TRBJ2-3; TRBD2 agrees at 11 bases. Germline V gene sequence: CDR1 MNHEY, CDR2 SMNVEV (reference sequence). The junction had 7 bases not matched to a gene; V was cut back by 6 bases and J by 5 bases. CDR3 size: 15 residues. The CDR3 region is CASSRLAGGGDTQYF. For the CDR3, the DNA is TGTGCCAGCAGCCGCCTAGCGGGAGGAGGAGATACGCAGTATTTT.

This clonotype has only a few counts. The chain employs TRBV14 and TRBJ1-1; perhaps TRBD1 as D (5 bases). The V end was cut by 2 bases, the J end by 9 bases, with 10 bases between. Per the germline V gene, CDR1 is SGHDN and CDR2 is FVKESK. CDR3 length equals 12 residues. CDR3 region: CASSQSRVKAFF. The CDR3 coding sequence is TGTGCCAGCAGCCAATCCAGGGTCAAAGCTTTCTTT.

This clonotype has just a few counts. The chain couples TRBV2 to TRBJ2-3; the D gene is possibly TRBD1 (6 bases). V was trimmed by 10 bases and J by 5 bases, leaving 19 bases between them. The CDR3 contains 14 residues. In germline, CDR1 is SNHLY, CDR2 FYNNEI. DNA for the CDR3: TGTGCCACCTCGGACAGATTTGGTGGAGATACGCAGTATTTT. Amino acid sequence: CATSDRFGGDTQYF.

The chain employs TRBV7-2 and TRBJ2-3, with TRBD2 matching 8 bases. Germline V gene sequence: CDR1 SGHTA, CDR2 FQGNSA. V shed 4 bases and J 5 bases; nucleotides not matched to a gene: 5. The CDR3 extends over 14 amino acids. The DNA for the CDR3 is TGTGCCAGCAGCTCCACTAGCGGAGAAGATACGCAGTATTTT. Translating gives CASSSTSGEDTQYF.

The CDR3 spells CASRATGTANTEAFF. Here the CDR3 DNA reads TGTGCCAGCAGAGCCACCGGGACAGCGAACACTGAAGCTTTCTTT. J is TRBJ1-1 and V is TRBV12-3 or TRBV12-4; TRBD1 agrees at 7 bases. CDR3 length equals 15 residues. V lost 6 bases to trimming and J lost 1 base; unmatched junction nucleotides: 8.

The chain has TRBV14 and TRBJ2-7; D not certain. The germline V and J ends were trimmed by 4 bases and 3 bases, with 13 bases remaining between them. Germline lookup yields CDR1 SGHDN and CDR2 FVKESK. CDR3 size: 14 residues. The CDR3 is CASSRSFQSYEQYF. For the CDR3, the DNA is TGTGCCAGCAGCCGGAGTTTTCAGAGCTACGAGCAGTACTTC.

This clonotype showed up just a few times. The chain is built from TRBV29-1 and TRBJ2-7; 7 bases match TRBD2. Trimming cost V 4 bases and J 3 bases; bases outside gene matches: 15. This CDR3 contains 16 residues. Germline values: CDR1 SQVTM, CDR2 ANQGSEA. The CDR3 DNA follows: TGCAGCGTTGCACCGCCCCGGGGGGAAGGGAACTACGAGCAGTACTTC. Amino acid sequence: CSVAPPRGEGNYEQYF.